Presented here are 9 T cell receptor beta chains from one specimen sequenced in a study of blood T cell repertoires in COVID-19. Sequencing was performed with immunoSEQ multiplex PCR; in TCRdb, only in-frame clones are kept and a portion is missing. The table lists 150,000 or so clones, about three quarters of them singletons. The sample taken for sequencing was peripheral blood. The receptors come from a woman of 80 years or more with active or convalescent COVID-19.

The V call is TRBV13, the J call TRBJ1-2, with TRBD1 identical over 8 bases. The CDR3 runs 14 residues. Germline V gene sequence: CDR1 PRHDT, CDR2 FYEKMQ (reference sequence). V shed 2 bases, J shed 12 bases, and the junction held 11 bases outside the gene matches. This CDR3 reads CASSLRDRPFGDTF. CDR3 in DNA: TGTGCCAGCAGCTTAAGGGACAGGCCCTTTGGGGACACCTTC.

The genes are TRBV30 and TRBJ1-6; D possibly corresponds to TRBD1 (6 bases). The germline CDR1 and CDR2 sequences are GTSNPN and SVGIG (reference sequence). The CDR3 is 14 residues long. V gave up 2 bases and J gave up 9 bases, with 14 bases separating them. The CDR3 here is CAWSLSGEGSPLHF. CDR3 DNA sequence: TGTGCCTGGAGTTTATCAGGGGAAGGTTCACCCCTCCACTTT. Full variable domain (remainder filled in from reference TRBV30 and TRBJ1-6): SQTIHQWPATLVQPVGSPLSLECTVEGTSNPNLYWYRQAAGRGLQLLFYSVGIGQISSEVPQNLSASRPQDRQFILSSKKLLLSDSGFYLCAWSLSGEGSPLHFGNGTRLTVT.

This chain connects TRBV29-1 to TRBJ1-1; D is uncertain. The CDR3 is made up of 14 amino acids. Trimming stripped 5 bases from V and 0 bases from J, with 13 bases between. CDR1 SQVTM and CDR2 ANQGSEA come from the germline V gene. DNA for the CDR3: TGCAGCGTTTCTCCGGGAAGCATGAACACTGAAGCTTTCTTT. This translates into CSVSPGSMNTEAFF.

V is TRBV19 and J is TRBJ1-2; TRBD1 is a possible D gene (5 bases). This CDR3 region has 13 residues. Deletions cut 8 bases from V and 2 bases from J, with 12 bases between. Germline assignment: CDR1 LNHDA and CDR2 SQIVND (reference sequence). The CDR3, as DNA: TGTGCCAGTCAAAAGGGGCAGAACTATGGCTACACCTTC. Its protein is CASQKGQNYGYTF.

The gene calls are TRBV30 and TRBJ2-3; 9 bases map to TRBD1. The length of the CDR3 is 14 residues. Germline assignment: CDR1 GTSNPN and CDR2 SVGIG (reference sequence). After removal of 1 base from V and 3 bases from J, the junction contained 2 bases not matched to a gene. The CDR3: CAWSGQGGTDTQYF. The CDR3 bases are TGTGCCTGGAGTGGACAGGGGGGGACAGATACGCAGTATTTT.

This sequence joins TRBV6-2 or TRBV6-3 and TRBJ2-7, with 10 nucleotides matching TRBD2. V dropped 5 bases and J dropped 1; count of bases not matched to a gene: 2. This CDR3 spans 14 amino acids. Germline assignment: CDR1 MNHEY and CDR2 SVGEGT. The CDR3 region has the DNA TGTGCCAGCAGTCGGACTAGCGGTTCCTACGAGCAGTACTTC. This sequence encodes CASSRTSGSYEQYF.

This chain links TRBV4-1 with TRBJ2-5, with 7 nucleotides matching TRBD2. After removal of 1 base from V and 2 bases from J, the junction contained 10 bases not matched to a gene. CDR1 and CDR2 from the germline V gene are MGHRA and YSYEKL. This CDR3 is 17 amino acids long. The CDR3 reads CASSQAPSGSLQETQYF. The CDR3 bases are TGCGCCAGCAGCCAAGCCCCTAGCGGTAGCTTGCAAGAGACCCAGTACTTC.

In this sample, this clone turned up once. This chain connects TRBV7-2 to TRBJ1-4; 7 nucleotides agree with TRBD1. This CDR3 contains 12 residues. Per germline, CDR1 SGHTA and CDR2 FQGNSA. With V trimmed by 4 bases and J by 13 bases, 6 bases remained unmatched. CDR3 residues: CASSSTGVRLFF. CDR3 coding DNA: TGTGCCAGCAGCTCAACAGGGGTTCGACTGTTTTTT.

The chain combines TRBV9 with TRBJ2-1, with 7 bases that match TRBD2. The germline CDR1 and CDR2 sequences are SGDLS and YYNGEE. V shed 4 bases and J 7 bases; nucleotides not matched to a gene: 8. CDR3 length equals 14 residues. In nucleotides, the CDR3 is TGTGCCAGCAGCCCCCGATGGGGGGGTAATGAGCAGTTCTTC. Protein product: CASSPRWGGNEQFF.